These 29 T cell receptor beta chains were sequenced from one sample in a study of T cell responses to AZD1222 COVID-19 vaccine. Sequenced by immunoSEQ multiplex PCR; TCRdb stores in-frame clones only, minus some. Of around 160,000 clones listed, 91% were seen once; the top ten hold more than 1.4%. Sequencing used peripheral blood, obtained on day 0 of AZD1222 vaccination. These TCRs come from an adult in good health.

V is TRBV7-9 and J is TRBJ2-3; 9 bases agree with TRBD1. CDR3 length equals 13 residues. The J segment lost 4 bases and the V segment lost 8 bases, leaving 4 bases of the junction unmatched. Germline lookup yields CDR1 SEHNR and CDR2 FQNEAQ (reference sequence). Written as DNA, the CDR3 is TGTGCCAGCGGGACAGGGAGGGCAGATACGCAGTATTTT. Translating it yields CASGTGRADTQYF.

The CDR3 bases are TGTGCCAGCTCACCCATCGACAGGCGGGAGGACACTGAAGCTTTCTTT. Protein sequence: CASSPIDRREDTEAFF. The chain carries TRBV18 and TRBJ1-1; D is perhaps TRBD1 (6 bases). The V end was cut by 3 bases, the J end by 3 bases, with 17 bases between. CDR1 and CDR2 (germline): KGHSH, LQKENI. The CDR3 loop spans 16 amino acids.

The CDR3 DNA is TGTGCCTGGAGTGTCATCCCCCTGAGCAGACCAACTAATGAAAAACTGTTTTTT. It yields the protein CAWSVIPLSRPTNEKLFF. This rearrangement joins TRBV30 to TRBJ1-4; D not resolved. Germline CDR1 reads GTSNPN; CDR2 reads SVGIG (reference sequence). V lost 0 bases and J 0 bases, leaving 17 bases between the germline ends. This CDR3 spans 18 amino acids.

As concerns this clone: This sample also contains other DNA sequences that code for the same CDR3. The CDR3 DNA reads as TGTGCCAGCAGCTTTCGAGACGAGCAGTACTTC. It yields the protein CASSFRDEQYF. The genes are TRBV7-9 and TRBJ2-7; D call uncertain. Trimming pared 3 bases from V and 5 bases from J, leaving 5 bases between. CDR1 is SEHNR, CDR2 FQNEAQ, per germline (reference sequence). The length of the CDR3 is 11 residues.

V and J are TRBV28 and TRBJ2-7; TRBD1 is a possible D gene (6 bases). CDR1 and CDR2 (germline): MDHEN, SYDVKM. This CDR3 contains 15 residues. Trimming stripped 2 bases from V and 4 bases from J, with 15 bases between. The DNA for the CDR3 is TGTGCCAGCAGTTTACGCCAGACAGGCGAATACGAGCAGTACTTC. It encodes CASSLRQTGEYEQYF.

This sequence joins TRBV4-3 and TRBJ2-7; 10 nucleotides align to TRBD1. The CDR3 extends over 15 amino acids. Germline V CDR1 and CDR2: LGHNA, YSLEER. J was trimmed by 1 base and V by 1 base; bases with no gene match: 1. The DNA of the CDR3 is TGCGCCAGCAGCCAAGGGACAGGGGGATCCTACGAGCAGTACTTC. It is translated as CASSQGTGGSYEQYF.

This clone was seen only a few times. This chain links TRBV2 with TRBJ1-1; D not resolved. CDR1 is SNHLY, CDR2 FYNNEI, per germline. The CDR3 contains 11 residues. V was shortened by 9 bases and J by 1 base, with 6 bases between the two germline ends. The CDR3 nucleotides are TGTGCCAGGGACTGGAACACTGAAGCTTTCTTT. It encodes CARDWNTEAFF.

This chain links TRBV13 with TRBJ2-7; TRBD1 aligns across 9 bases. V gave up 4 bases and J gave up 4 bases; unmatched junction bases: 2. CDR3 length: 13 residues. Germline V CDR1 and CDR2: PRHDT, FYEKMQ (reference sequence). The chain's CDR3 is CASSSGQGYEQYF. The CDR3 DNA reads TGTGCCAGCAGCTCGGGACAGGGTTACGAGCAGTACTTC.

V is TRBV30 and J is TRBJ1-3; the D gene is possibly TRBD1 (5 bases). Germline lookup yields CDR1 GTSNPN and CDR2 SVGIG (reference sequence). The length of the CDR3 is 16 residues. The V gene lost 3 bases and the J gene lost 0 bases, with 15 bases spanning the gap. CDR3 loop: CAWSALTGGSGNTIYF. CDR3 DNA sequence: TGTGCCTGGAGCGCCCTTACAGGAGGCTCTGGAAACACCATATATTTT.

The CDR3 DNA follows: TGTGCCAGCCTGAGTGCGGGGGCGCTTCGCACAGATACGCAGTATTTT. Its protein is CASLSAGALRTDTQYF. The rearrangement links TRBV28 to TRBJ2-3; D possibly corresponds to TRBD2 (7 bases). There are 16 residues in the CDR3. Germline CDR1 MDHEN, CDR2 SYDVKM. V lost 8 bases, J lost 1 base, and 19 bases lay in between.

This clone showed up just a few times. The rearrangement joins TRBV7-9 to TRBJ2-7, with 14 bases that match TRBD2. Germline CDR1 and CDR2: SEHNR and FQNEAQ (reference sequence). The CDR3 is 18 amino acids. J was trimmed by 4 bases and V by 5 bases; bases with no gene match: 13. CDR3: CASSEKIPGLAGVYEQYF. CDR3 coding DNA: TGTGCCAGCAGCGAGAAGATACCGGGACTAGCGGGGGTGTACGAGCAGTACTTC.

The chain couples TRBV5-1 to TRBJ2-6; D possibly matches TRBD1 or TRBD2 (6 bases each). Germline CDR1 is SGHRS and CDR2 is YFSETQ. The CDR3 has 20 residues. Trimming stripped 0 bases from V and 2 bases from J, with 21 bases between. This chain's CDR3 is CASSLVSARLGGTGANVLTF. Written as DNA, the CDR3 is TGCGCCAGCAGCTTGGTTTCCGCTAGGTTGGGGGGCACTGGGGCCAACGTCCTGACTTTC.

In this sample, this clone is medium-sized. The gene calls are TRBV2 and TRBJ2-3; possible D gene TRBD2, 5 bases. The V gene lost 5 bases and the J gene lost 2 bases, with 14 bases spanning the gap. Germline V gene sequence: CDR1 SNHLY, CDR2 FYNNEI. The length of the CDR3 is 15 residues. CDR3 bases: TGTGCCAGCAGTCGCAGCGGATCCTCCACAGATACGCAGTATTTT. It specifies CASSRSGSSTDTQYF. Full variable domain (outside the CDR3, taken from reference TRBV2 and TRBJ2-3): EPEVTQTPSHQVTQMGQEVILRCVPISNHLYFYWYRQILGQKVEFLVSFYNNEISEKSEIFDDQFSVERPDGSNFTLKIRSTKLEDSAMYFCASSRSGSSTDTQYFGPGTRLTVL.

This chain connects TRBV19 to TRBJ2-7; D may match TRBD1 or TRBD2 (7 bases each). This CDR3 spans 16 amino acids. From germline, CDR1 is LNHDA and CDR2 SQIVND (reference sequence). Trimming took 6 bases from V and 0 from J, leaving 18 bases between them. CDR3 sequence (DNA): TGTGCCAGTAGCGGAAACAGGGGCGGGAGCTCCTACGAGCAGTACTTC. This sequence encodes CASSGNRGGSSYEQYF.

In its sample, this clone was seen once. This chain uses TRBV6-5 with TRBJ1-1, with 8 bases lining up with TRBD1. CDR1 and CDR2 (germline): MNHEY, SVGAGI. J gave up 4 bases and V 9 bases, and 7 bases lay outside the gene matches. CDR3 size: 13 residues. The CDR3: CASGQGRFTEAFF. CDR3 in DNA: TGTGCCAGTGGACAGGGTCGGTTCACTGAAGCTTTCTTT.

The chain couples TRBV9 to TRBJ1-3; D is possibly TRBD1 (6 bases). This CDR3 region has 16 residues. Germline values: CDR1 SGDLS, CDR2 YYNGEE. The V end lost 3 bases, the J end lost 1 base, and 14 bases lay between the germline ends. CDR3 in DNA: TGTGCCAGCAGCGCCCCCGGAGGGGGTTCTGGAAACACCATATATTTT. This gives the protein CASSAPGGGSGNTIYF.

The genes are TRBV5-6 and TRBJ2-3, with D hard to call. Germline V gene lookup returns CDR1 SGHDT and CDR2 YYEEEE. This CDR3 has 16 residues. Trimming stripped 0 bases from V and 2 bases from J, with 13 bases between. The CDR3 region has the DNA TGTGCCAGCAGCTTGGCCTCCCAACTCCTCACAGATACGCAGTATTTT. This gives the protein CASSLASQLLTDTQYF.

This sequence joins TRBV27 and TRBJ2-2, with 10 bases identical to TRBD2. The CDR3 is 16 residues long. V was pared by 5 bases and J by 5 bases, with 8 bases of the junction left unmatched. Germline V gene sequence: CDR1 MNHEY, CDR2 SMNVEV (reference sequence). The CDR3 loop reads CASSRLAGPVTGELFF. In DNA, the CDR3 is TGTGCCAGCAGTCGACTAGCGGGCCCAGTAACCGGGGAGCTGTTTTTT.

V and J are TRBV11-2 and TRBJ1-5; 9 bases agree with TRBD1. The CDR3 has 15 amino acids. With 5 bases clipped from V and 6 bases from J, the junction kept 8 bases outside the gene matches. The germline V gene encodes CDR1 SGHAT and CDR2 FQNNGV. CDR3 sequence (DNA): TGTGCCAGCAGCGTATCCGGGACAGGGACTCAGCCCCAGCATTTT. It translates to CASSVSGTGTQPQHF.

This clone has only one observation. The chain uses TRBV7-3 and TRBJ2-1; TRBD2 matches 10 bases. V was clipped by 5 bases and J by 2 bases; unmatched bases: 9. The germline CDR1 and CDR2 sequences are SGHTA and FQGTGA. This CDR3 contains 17 residues. The CDR3 loop is CASSPTGTSVPYNEQFF. DNA of the CDR3: TGTGCCAGCAGCCCAACAGGGACTAGCGTCCCCTACAATGAGCAGTTCTTC. Using reference TRBV7-3 and TRBJ2-1 for the parts outside the CDR3, the full variable domain is GAGVSQTPSNKVTEKGKYVELRCDPISGHTALYWYRQSLGQGPEFLIYFQGTGAADDSGLPNDRFFAVRPEGSVSTLKIQRTERGDSAVYLCASSPTGTSVPYNEQFFGPGTRLTVL.

The chain employs TRBV5-1 and TRBJ2-3; 16 bases align to TRBD2. Germline values: CDR1 SGHRS, CDR2 YFSETQ. This CDR3 has 20 amino acids. J was trimmed by 11 bases and V by 0 bases; bases with no gene match: 18. In nucleotides, the CDR3 is TGCGCCAGCAGCTTGGCCGCCTTGGGACTAGCGGGAGGGGGTCTGGATGGGCAGTATTTT. Protein product: CASSLAALGLAGGGLDGQYF.

The genes are TRBV10-1 and TRBJ2-3; 7 nucleotides line up with TRBD2. Germline values: CDR1 WNHNN, CDR2 SYGVQD (reference sequence). V shed 3 bases and J 3 bases; nucleotides not matched to a gene: 3. CDR3 length: 14 residues. The CDR3 loop is CASSDSSGTDTQYF. DNA of the CDR3: TGCGCCAGCAGTGACTCTAGCGGAACAGATACGCAGTATTTT.

The rearrangement joins TRBV7-8 to TRBJ1-1, with a tentative D call TRBD1 (6 bases). The CDR3 loop spans 12 amino acids. Germline CDR1 reads SGHVS; CDR2 reads FQNEAQ. Trimming shortened V by 5 bases and J by 8 bases, and 12 bases separated the two germline ends. In DNA, the CDR3 is TGTGCCAGCAGCGCTACAGGGCTCGAAGCTTTCTTT. This gives the protein CASSATGLEAFF.

The V call is TRBV27, the J call TRBJ2-1, with D perhaps matching TRBD2 (6 bases). Germline CDR1 and CDR2: MNHEY and SMNVEV (reference sequence). CDR3 size: 18 residues. Trimming removed 8 bases from V and 2 bases from J, with 25 bases in between. The chain's CDR3 is CASYPLGGLGLTYNEQFF. The CDR3 DNA reads as TGTGCCAGCTACCCCCTGGGGGGTCTCGGTCTCACCTACAATGAGCAGTTCTTC.

The CDR3 bases are TGTGCCAGCAGCGTCGGGACTAGCCGGGCATCCGAGACCCAGTACTTC. It encodes CASSVGTSRASETQYF. The V and J genes are TRBV9 and TRBJ2-5; TRBD2 agrees at 9 bases. With 2 bases clipped from V and 5 bases from J, the junction kept 10 bases outside the gene matches. This CDR3 is built from 16 residues. Germline V gives CDR1 SGDLS, CDR2 YYNGEE. The full variable domain, completed using reference TRBV9 and TRBJ2-5, is DSGVTQTPKHLITATGQRVTLRCSPRSGDLSVYWYQQSLDQGLQFLIQYYNGEERAKGNILERFSAQQFPDLHSELNLSSLELGDSALYFCASSVGTSRASETQYFGPGTRLLVL.

V and J are TRBV11-2 and TRBJ2-6; D gene uncertain. This CDR3 is 15 amino acids long. Trimming stripped 5 bases from V and 0 bases from J, with 8 bases between. Per germline, CDR1 SGHAT and CDR2 FQNNGV. CDR3 protein: CASSPTGSGANVLTF. In nucleotides, the CDR3 is TGTGCCAGCAGCCCCACGGGCTCTGGGGCCAACGTCCTGACTTTC.

The chain couples TRBV7-9 to TRBJ1-1; D may be TRBD1 (6 bases). CDR1 is SEHNR, CDR2 FQNEAQ, per germline (reference sequence). V was clipped by 4 bases and J by 0 bases, with 6 bases between them. This CDR3 is 13 amino acids long. The chain's CDR3 is CASSSGVNTEAFF. In nucleotides, the CDR3 is TGTGCCAGCAGCTCAGGGGTGAACACTGAAGCTTTCTTT.

The chain links TRBV7-9 to TRBJ1-2; D possibly corresponds to TRBD1 (6 bases). Trimming shortened V by 7 bases and J by 5 bases, and 14 bases separated the two germline ends. The V gene's germline CDR1 is SEHNR and CDR2 FQNEAQ (reference sequence). The CDR3 extends over 13 amino acids. Here the CDR3 DNA reads TGTGCCAGCACCCCGGGACATCTTTATGGCTACACCTTC. It codes for CASTPGHLYGYTF. The full variable domain, its missing parts supplied by reference TRBV7-9 and TRBJ1-2, is DTGVSQNPRHKITKRGQNVTFRCDPISEHNRLYWYRQTLGQGPEFLTYFQNEAQLEKSRLLSDRFSAERPKGSFSTLEIQRTEQGDSAMYLCASTPGHLYGYTFGSGTRLTVV.

This chain links TRBV6-6 with TRBJ1-5; D not resolved. CDR3 length equals 12 residues. Germline V gene lookup returns CDR1 MNHNY and CDR2 SVGAGI (reference sequence). V lost 5 bases and J lost 9, with 11 bases in between. CDR3: CASSNPDRPQHF. CDR3 DNA: TGTGCCAGCAGTAACCCGGACCGGCCCCAGCATTTT.